This T cell receptor beta chain was identified in a study of regulatory dendritic cells for organ transplantation. Trimming stripped 3 bases from V and 7 bases from J, with 10 bases between. The CDR3 covers 14 residues. Germline CDR1 and CDR2: MNHEY and SMNVEV (reference sequence). Sequenced by immunoSEQ multiplex PCR; TCRdb stores in-frame clones only, minus some. Among 35,000 to 45,000 clones listed, about 89% were seen once. As to this clone: Antigen specificity is unknown.

Study-wide results and limits: Naive CD4+ and CD8+ repertoires were highly diverse; memory CD8+ was most oligoclonal. Regulatory dendritic cells appeared to expand memory CD8+ clones less than mature ones.

Memory T cells were CD45RO+, naive were CD45RA+, sorted by FACS. The sequence came from a human donor in good health. This chain links TRBV27 with TRBJ1-6, with D possibly being TRBD1 (5 bases). Sequencing input: naive CD8+ T cells from blood. Subset: CD45RA+ naive T cells. In DNA, the CDR3 is TGTGCCAGCAGTTTCAGAGGGGACAATTCACCCCTCCACTTT. As protein: CASSFRGDNSPLHF.